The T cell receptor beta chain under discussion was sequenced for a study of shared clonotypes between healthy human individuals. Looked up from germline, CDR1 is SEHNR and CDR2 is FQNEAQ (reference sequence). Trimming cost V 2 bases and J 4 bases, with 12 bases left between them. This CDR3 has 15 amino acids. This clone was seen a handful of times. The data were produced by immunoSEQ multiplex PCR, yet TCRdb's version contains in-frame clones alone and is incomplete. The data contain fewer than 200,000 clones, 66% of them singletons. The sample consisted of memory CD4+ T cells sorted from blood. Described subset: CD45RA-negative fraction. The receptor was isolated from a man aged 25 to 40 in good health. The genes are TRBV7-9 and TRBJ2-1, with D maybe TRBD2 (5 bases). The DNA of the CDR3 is TGTGCCAGCAGCTTAAGTCGCCCGGGGTACAATGAGCAGTTCTTC. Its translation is CASSLSRPGYNEQFF.